The 15 T cell receptor beta chains below come from one sample, sequenced in a study of T cell responses to AZD1222 COVID-19 vaccine. Clones were sequenced by immunoSEQ multiplex PCR, and TCRdb holds only the in-frame ones, with some missing. The table includes about 140,000 clones, 80% to 90% detected once. The sequences come from peripheral blood, collected on day 0 of AZD1222 vaccination. The receptors derive from an adult in good health.

V gene TRBV28 combines with J gene TRBJ2-3; D is ambiguous. The length of the CDR3 is 13 residues. The germline V and J ends were trimmed by 6 bases and 2 bases, with 9 bases remaining between them. Germline lookup yields CDR1 MDHEN and CDR2 SYDVKM. The CDR3: CASSDRDTDTQYF. CDR3 nucleotides: TGTGCCAGCAGCGATAGGGACACAGATACGCAGTATTTT.

This chain connects TRBV11-3 to TRBJ2-3, with D hard to call. V lost 5 bases, J lost 2 bases, and 11 bases lay in between. Germline CDR1 SGHNT, CDR2 YENEEA. This CDR3 comprises 14 residues. The chain's CDR3 is CASSPLSYTDTQYF. CDR3 sequence (DNA): TGTGCCAGCAGCCCCCTGTCCTACACAGATACGCAGTATTTT. Filled out from reference TRBV11-3 and TRBJ2-3, the complete variable domain reads EAGVVQSPRYKIIEKKQPVAFWCNPISGHNTLYWYLQNLGQGPELLIRYENEEAVDDSQLPKDRFSAERLKGVDSTLKIQPAELGDSAVYLCASSPLSYTDTQYFGPGTRLTVL.

The chain recombines TRBV7-2 with TRBJ1-6; D remains ambiguous. With 6 bases removed from V and 0 bases from J, the gap between germline ends came to 12 bases. CDR1 is SGHTA and CDR2 is FQGNSA in the germline V gene. The CDR3 contains 16 residues. CDR3 residues: CASSPHLVSYNSPLHF. The CDR3 bases are TGTGCCAGCAGTCCTCACTTAGTCTCCTATAATTCACCCCTCCACTTT.

The chain couples TRBV19 to TRBJ2-5; no definite D call. With 6 bases removed from V and 7 bases from J, the gap between germline ends came to 18 bases. The CDR3 spans 14 residues. Germline V gene sequence: CDR1 LNHDA, CDR2 SQIVND (reference sequence). CDR3 coding DNA: TGTGCCAGTAGCCCTAACCCTCCGACGGTGACCCAGTACTTC. This gives the protein CASSPNPPTVTQYF.

V gene TRBV18 combines with J gene TRBJ2-7; TRBD2 agrees at 12 bases. V trimming: 6 bases; J trimming: 6 bases; junction bases outside the gene matches: 9. The CDR3 extends over 15 amino acids. Germline-derived CDR1 and CDR2 are KGHSH and LQKENI. The CDR3 here is CASSHGLAGNREQYF. The DNA of the CDR3 is TGTGCCAGCTCCCACGGACTAGCGGGAAATCGCGAGCAGTACTTC.

The chain has TRBV5-5 and TRBJ1-2, with 7 bases lining up with TRBD1. V gave up 3 bases and J gave up 11 bases; unmatched junction bases: 13. The CDR3 extends over 14 amino acids. CDR1 is SGHKS, CDR2 YYEKEE, per germline (reference sequence). CDR3 coding DNA: TGTGCCAGCAGCTCCGAGGGGGCGCGCGGTGTGTACACCTTC. Translating gives CASSSEGARGVYTF.

In this sample, this clone turned up once. The V call is TRBV5-6, the J call TRBJ1-1, with 11 nucleotides matching TRBD1. CDR3 length equals 16 residues. J lost 1 base, V lost 3 bases, and 5 bases had no gene match. Germline CDR1 and CDR2: SGHDT and YYEEEE. The DNA for the CDR3 is TGTGCCAGCAGCTACGGACAGGGGGCGGGGAACACTGAAGCTTTCTTT. Amino acids: CASSYGQGAGNTEAFF.

This clone appeared once. The chain joins TRBV14 to TRBJ2-1; D may be TRBD2 (5 bases). Germline loops: CDR1 SGHDN, CDR2 FVKESK. This CDR3 has 14 residues. Between the trimmed V and J ends, which lost 4 bases and 8 bases, there was a span of 15 bases. The CDR3 here is CASSLRGSRDEQFF. CDR3 in DNA: TGTGCCAGCAGCCTCCGGGGTAGCCGGGATGAGCAGTTCTTC. The full variable domain, with the rest looked up from reference TRBV14 and TRBJ2-1, is EAGVTQFPSHSVIEKGQTVTLRCDPISGHDNLYWYRRVMGKEIKFLLHFVKESKQDESGMPNNRFLAERTGGTYSTLKVQPAELEDSGVYFCASSLRGSRDEQFFGPGTRLTVL.

A single count supports this clone. The chain has TRBV7-6 and TRBJ2-3, with 14 bases lining up with TRBD2. The trim removed 5 bases at V and 4 bases at J, leaving 5 bases unmatched. CDR3 length: 16 residues. Germline V gene lookup returns CDR1 SGHVS and CDR2 FNYEAQ. The CDR3 DNA reads as TGTGCCAGCAGCCCGGCGGGACTAGCGGGAGCAGATACGCAGTATTTT. Residues: CASSPAGLAGADTQYF.

The J gene is TRBJ2-7, the V gene TRBV4-3; the D is unclear. Germline V gene sequence: CDR1 LGHNA, CDR2 YSLEER. The CDR3 runs to 17 residues. The ends were cut back, 0 bases at V and 2 bases at J, with 17 bases in the middle. In nucleotides, the CDR3 is TGCGCCAGCAGCCAAGATCTAGGTCTACCGGGCGCCTACGAGCAGTACTTC. Its protein is CASSQDLGLPGAYEQYF.

The V call is TRBV2, the J call TRBJ2-6; D is possibly TRBD1 or TRBD2 (5 bases each). The germline V and J ends were trimmed by 9 bases and 0 bases, with 18 bases remaining between them. CDR3 size: 17 residues. Germline V gene data show CDR1 as SNHLY and CDR2 as FYNNEI. The CDR3 loop reads CARGSGTASSGANVLTF. In DNA form, the CDR3 reads TGTGCCAGGGGATCCGGGACGGCCAGCTCTGGGGCCAACGTCCTGACTTTC.

The V gene is TRBV5-5, the J gene TRBJ1-5; possible D gene TRBD1, 6 bases. The CDR3 spans 14 residues. Trimming left V 0 bases short and J 5 bases short, with 9 bases between. Germline CDR1 SGHKS, CDR2 YYEKEE (reference sequence). CDR3 DNA sequence: TGTGCCAGCAGCTTGGTATACAGGGATCAGCCCCAGCATTTT. This gives the protein CASSLVYRDQPQHF.

This clone was observed once. The V call is TRBV7-9, the J call TRBJ2-1; no clear D. V was clipped by 8 bases and J by 0 bases, with 20 bases between them. This CDR3 spans 17 amino acids. CDR1 and CDR2 (germline): SEHNR, FQNEAQ (reference sequence). DNA of the CDR3: TGTGCCAGCGGCGGTGGCGTCAGGATCGGCTCCTACAATGAGCAGTTCTTC. As protein: CASGGGVRIGSYNEQFF.

The CDR3: CASSIAGGSEQYF. CDR3 DNA: TGTGCCAGCAGCATAGCGGGAGGGAGCGAGCAGTACTTC. The chain has TRBV6-2 or TRBV6-3 and TRBJ2-7; the match to TRBD2 covers 11 bases. The CDR3 covers 13 residues. Germline V CDR1 and CDR2: MNHEY, SVGEGT. V was pared by 6 bases and J by 6 bases, with 4 bases of the junction left unmatched.

The V and J genes are TRBV18 and TRBJ1-6; D remains unclear. The CDR3 totals 13 residues. The ends were cut back, 3 bases at V and 6 bases at J, with 6 bases in the middle. Per germline, CDR1 KGHSH and CDR2 LQKENI. CDR3 nucleotides: TGTGCCAGCTCACCGGTCCCTAATTCACCCCTCCACTTT. It codes for CASSPVPNSPLHF.